This T cell receptor beta chain was obtained from a study of shared clonotypes between healthy human individuals. General study results and limits: Represented diversity (both genetic and exposure-history) was limited by the small number of donors.

At a deep level, the assay was run. Produced via immunoSEQ multiplex PCR; TCRdb's table is partial and in-frame only. The profile shows a few million clones, approximately 95% of them singletons. This clone has just one count. As yet, its antigen is unknown. CDR1 is MGHRA, CDR2 YSYEKL, per germline. The CDR3 loop spans 18 amino acids. V lost 4 bases and J lost 0, with 19 bases in between. The J gene is TRBJ1-3, the V gene TRBV4-1; D not resolved. The clonotype comes from a man in his late teens or twenties in good health. Sequences were obtained from naive CD4+ T cells sorted from blood. Subset meaning: CD45RA+ positively selected. The CDR3 reads CASSREGPGVPSGNTIYF. DNA for the CDR3: TGCGCCAGCAGCCGAGAAGGTCCCGGGGTCCCCTCTGGAAACACCATATATTTT.